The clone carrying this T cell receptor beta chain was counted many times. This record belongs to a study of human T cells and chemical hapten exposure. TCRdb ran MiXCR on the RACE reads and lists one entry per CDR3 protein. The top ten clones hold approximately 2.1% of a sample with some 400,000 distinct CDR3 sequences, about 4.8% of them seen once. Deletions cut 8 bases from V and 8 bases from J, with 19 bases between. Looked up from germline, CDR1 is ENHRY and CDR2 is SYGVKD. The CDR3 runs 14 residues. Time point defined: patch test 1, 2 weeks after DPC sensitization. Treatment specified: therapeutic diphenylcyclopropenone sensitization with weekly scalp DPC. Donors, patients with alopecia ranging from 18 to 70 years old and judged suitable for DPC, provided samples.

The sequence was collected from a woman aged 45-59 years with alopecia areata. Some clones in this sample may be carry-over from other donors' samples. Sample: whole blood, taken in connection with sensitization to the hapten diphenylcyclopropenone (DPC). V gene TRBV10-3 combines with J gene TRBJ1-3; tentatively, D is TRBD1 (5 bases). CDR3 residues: CAIGAGASVDTIYF. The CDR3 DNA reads TGTGCCATCGGGGCTGGGGCATCCGTCGACACCATATATTTT.